Each of the 26 T cell receptor beta chains below was sequenced from the same sample in a study of blood T cell repertoires in COVID-19. Sequencing was performed with immunoSEQ multiplex PCR; in TCRdb, only in-frame clones are kept and a portion is missing. The sample has some 270,000 clones, roughly 89% seen once. Sequenced input: PBMCs or T cells enriched from blood (not recorded which). These receptors were collected from a woman aged 40 to 50 who had recovered from COVID-19.

There are a few counts of this clone. The V and J genes are TRBV6-1 and TRBJ2-3; 7 bases fit TRBD2. CDR1 is MNHNS and CDR2 is SASEGT in the germline V gene. The CDR3 is made up of 14 amino acids. With V trimmed by 1 base and J by 2 bases, 0 bases remained unmatched. Here the CDR3 reads CASSEGLATDTQYF. In nucleotides, the CDR3 is TGTGCCAGCAGTGAAGGACTAGCCACAGATACGCAGTATTTT.

V gene TRBV7-3 combines with J gene TRBJ2-2, with 10 bases matching TRBD2. Trimming removed 5 bases from V and 2 bases from J; junction bases left unmatched: 5. The CDR3 length is 16 residues. Germline CDR1 and CDR2: SGHTA and FQGTGA. In nucleotides, the CDR3 is TGTGCCAGCAGCCCTACTAGCGGGGTAAACACCGGGGAGCTGTTTTTT. It encodes CASSPTSGVNTGELFF.

The chain employs TRBV9 and TRBJ1-1; weak D call: TRBD1 (5 bases). Germline CDR1 is SGDLS and CDR2 is YYNGEE. Trimming shortened V by 0 bases and J by 0 bases, and 6 bases separated the two germline ends. The CDR3 extends over 14 amino acids. The CDR3 DNA sequence: TGTGCCAGCAGCGTAGGGGACTTGAACACTGAAGCTTTCTTT. Amino acid sequence: CASSVGDLNTEAFF. The whole variable domain, filled in from reference TRBV9 and TRBJ1-1, reads DSGVTQTPKHLITATGQRVTLRCSPRSGDLSVYWYQQSLDQGLQFLIQYYNGEERAKGNILERFSAQQFPDLHSELNLSSLELGDSALYFCASSVGDLNTEAFFGQGTRLTVV.

The chain has TRBV6-2 or TRBV6-3 and TRBJ2-7, with 9 nucleotides matching TRBD1. The ends lost 5 bases at V and 4 bases at J; junction bases unmatched: 3. Germline V gene data show CDR1 as MNHEY and CDR2 as SVGEGT. This CDR3 has 13 residues. The DNA for the CDR3 is TGTGCCAGCAGTGCGACAGGGGGGTACGAGCAGTACTTC. Translated, it gives CASSATGGYEQYF.

The chain is built from TRBV10-3 and TRBJ2-5, with 8 bases identical to TRBD1. The CDR3 has 14 amino acids. The J segment lost 3 bases and the V segment lost 6 bases, leaving 6 bases of the junction unmatched. Looked up from germline, CDR1 is ENHRY and CDR2 is SYGVKD. CDR3 in amino acids: CAIRGTGREETQYF. The CDR3 DNA sequence: TGTGCCATCAGGGGGACAGGTCGGGAAGAGACCCAGTACTTC.

The CDR3 is CASSMRRGYIGEQYF. The DNA of the CDR3 is TGTGCCAGTAGTATGAGGCGGGGGTACATCGGCGAGCAGTACTTC. The V gene is TRBV19, the J gene TRBJ2-7; 7 bases map to TRBD2. CDR1 and CDR2 from the germline V gene are LNHDA and SQIVND (reference sequence). J lost 6 bases, V lost 3 bases, and 11 bases had no gene match. The CDR3 has 15 amino acids.

This chain links TRBV9 with TRBJ2-1, with D possibly matching TRBD2 (6 bases). V was pared by 4 bases and J by 7 bases, with 12 bases between. The CDR3 has 13 amino acids. The germline gives CDR1 SGDLS, CDR2 YYNGEE. For the CDR3, the DNA is TGTGCCAGCAGCTCCGGGACTCAGAATGAGCAGTTCTTC. Translated, it gives CASSSGTQNEQFF.

V is TRBV6-2 or TRBV6-3 and J is TRBJ1-1; 10 bases agree with TRBD1. This CDR3 contains 21 residues. Germline lookup yields CDR1 MNHEY and CDR2 SVGEGT. Trimming cost V 3 bases and J 3 bases; bases outside gene matches: 22. CDR3 DNA sequence: TGTGCCAGCAGTTATGGGTGGTTTCATCCGGGACAGGGGACACTAGACACTGAAGCTTTCTTT. Translating gives CASSYGWFHPGQGTLDTEAFF.

This chain joins TRBV15 and TRBJ1-1; the D gene is possibly TRBD1 (6 bases). This CDR3 spans 19 amino acids. V dropped 2 bases and J dropped 0 bases, with 22 bases sitting between them. CDR1 and CDR2 (germline): LNHNV, YYDKDF (reference sequence). DNA of the CDR3: TGTGCCACCAGCAGATATGGGTTCGGCAGGGGTGCAATGAACACTGAAGCTTTCTTT. The encoded protein is CATSRYGFGRGAMNTEAFF.

The CDR3 coding sequence is TGCGCCAGCAGCTACTACGCTAGCGGGGGGGCCTACGAGCAGTACTTC. Translation: CASSYYASGGAYEQYF. The chain uses TRBV5-1 and TRBJ2-7; 12 nucleotides align to TRBD2. The CDR3 has 16 residues. Germline lookup yields CDR1 SGHRS and CDR2 YFSETQ. Germline trimming cut 3 bases from V and 2 bases from J; bases unmatched to any gene: 6.

The chain has TRBV7-3 and TRBJ2-1, with TRBD2 matching over 10 bases. The CDR3 has 18 residues. Per germline, CDR1 SGHTA and CDR2 FQGTGA. Unmatched junction bases numbered 14, after V lost 2 bases and J lost 7 bases. CDR3 in DNA: TGTGCCAGCAGCTTACGGGCCCCCTCTAGCGGGAGAAGAAATGAGCAGTTCTTC. Amino acids: CASSLRAPSSGRRNEQFF.

CDR3 region: CASSGGGLPNTGELFF. In DNA form, the CDR3 reads TGTGCCAGCAGCGGGGGGGGACTCCCGAACACCGGGGAGCTGTTTTTT. J is TRBJ2-2 and V is TRBV9, with TRBD2 identical over 7 bases. Germline trimming cut 3 bases from V and 0 bases from J; bases unmatched to any gene: 5. The CDR3 sequence is 16 residues long. Germline V gene sequence: CDR1 SGDLS, CDR2 YYNGEE.

The V call is TRBV4-1, the J call TRBJ2-3, with unresolved D. The V gene lost 3 bases and the J gene lost 2 bases, with 6 bases spanning the gap. This CDR3 has 13 residues. Per the germline V gene, CDR1 is MGHRA and CDR2 is YSYEKL. The CDR3 is CASSQLITDTQYF. In DNA, the CDR3 is TGCGCCAGCAGCCAGCTAATCACAGATACGCAGTATTTT.

This chain connects TRBV19 to TRBJ1-1; 10 positions agree with TRBD1. Germline V gives CDR1 LNHDA, CDR2 SQIVND (reference sequence). This CDR3 comprises 16 residues. V was clipped by 4 bases and J by 0 bases; unmatched bases: 5. CDR3 amino acids: CASSTRDRGVNTEAFF. In nucleotides, the CDR3 is TGTGCCAGTAGTACGAGGGACAGGGGCGTGAACACTGAAGCTTTCTTT.

This chain connects TRBV24-1 to TRBJ1-5; 8 nucleotides align to TRBD1. The CDR3 runs to 14 residues. Germline CDR1 KGHDR, CDR2 SFDVKD. The trim removed 3 bases at V and 9 bases at J, leaving 6 bases unmatched. CDR3 sequence (DNA): TGTGCCACCAGTGATGGACAGGGACAAAGGCCCCAGCATTTT. This sequence encodes CATSDGQGQRPQHF.

The J gene is TRBJ1-2, the V gene TRBV19; possible D gene TRBD1, 6 bases. Germline V gene lookup returns CDR1 LNHDA and CDR2 SQIVND (reference sequence). The CDR3 length is 14 residues. The V and J ends lost 4 bases and 3 bases respectively, with 12 bases between them. The CDR3 loop is CASSTGASDYGYTF. In DNA, the CDR3 is TGTGCCAGTAGTACAGGGGCCTCGGACTATGGCTACACCTTC.

The rearrangement joins TRBV30 to TRBJ2-5, with 8 bases matching TRBD2. With 5 bases clipped from V and 2 bases from J, the junction kept 4 bases outside the gene matches. Germline V gene sequence: CDR1 GTSNPN, CDR2 SVGIG (reference sequence). The CDR3 runs 13 residues. The CDR3 sequence is CAWDSGGQETQYF. The CDR3 DNA reads as TGTGCCTGGGACAGCGGGGGACAAGAGACCCAGTACTTC.

The V and J genes are TRBV9 and TRBJ1-5; D is uncertain. The CDR3 spans 14 residues. Germline V gives CDR1 SGDLS, CDR2 YYNGEE. Trimming stripped 0 bases from V and 0 bases from J, with 4 bases between. The CDR3 nucleotides read TGTGCCAGCAGCGTAGGGCATAGCAATCAGCCCCAGCATTTT. This codes for CASSVGHSNQPQHF. Complete variable domain (other parts from reference TRBV9 and TRBJ1-5): DSGVTQTPKHLITATGQRVTLRCSPRSGDLSVYWYQQSLDQGLQFLIQYYNGEERAKGNILERFSAQQFPDLHSELNLSSLELGDSALYFCASSVGHSNQPQHFGDGTRLSIL.

This clone was found once. The chain carries TRBV4-2 and TRBJ1-4; D might be TRBD1 (6 bases). V was shortened by 0 bases and J by 12 bases, with 11 bases between the two germline ends. The CDR3 totals 13 residues. Germline V gene lookup returns CDR1 LGHNA and CDR2 YNFKEQ. CDR3 sequence reads: CASSQDRGGQLFF. In nucleotides, the CDR3 is TGTGCCAGCAGCCAAGATCGGGGGGGGCAACTGTTTTTT.

The chain joins TRBV18 to TRBJ2-7, with D perhaps TRBD2 (6 bases). The CDR3 is made up of 14 amino acids. The germline V and J ends were trimmed by 5 bases and 5 bases, with 16 bases remaining between them. CDR1 and CDR2 (germline): KGHSH, LQKENI. The CDR3 region is CASSTQGGKNEQYF. The CDR3 nucleotides are TGTGCCAGCTCAACCCAGGGAGGAAAGAACGAGCAGTACTTC.

The chain joins TRBV4-3 to TRBJ2-7; TRBD2 might be the D (5 bases). Trimming took off 1 base at V and 8 bases at J, with 6 bases between the two ends. Germline assignment: CDR1 LGHNA and CDR2 YSLEER. The CDR3 is made up of 11 amino acids. The CDR3 spells CASSQGEKQYF. The DNA of the CDR3 is TGCGCCAGCAGCCAAGGGGAGAAGCAGTACTTC.

V and J are TRBV13 and TRBJ2-1, with TRBD2 matching 9 bases. CDR1 is PRHDT and CDR2 is FYEKMQ in the germline V gene (reference sequence). The CDR3 has 13 amino acids. V shed 6 bases and J 9 bases; nucleotides not matched to a gene: 6. The chain's CDR3 is CASSSGTSIEQFF. In nucleotides, the CDR3 is TGTGCCAGCAGTTCCGGGACTAGCATTGAGCAGTTCTTC.

The J gene is TRBJ1-3, the V gene TRBV6-5; D unresolved. With 1 base removed from V and 0 bases from J, the gap between germline ends came to 7 bases. The CDR3 loop spans 15 amino acids. Per the germline V gene, CDR1 is MNHEY and CDR2 is SVGAGI. CDR3 nucleotides: TGTGCCAGCAGTTACTTTTCGGGCTCTGGAAACACCATATATTTT. Protein: CASSYFSGSGNTIYF.

This chain uses TRBV5-4 with TRBJ2-7; 11 bases map to TRBD2. The germline CDR1 and CDR2 sequences are SGHNT and YYREEE (reference sequence). With 4 bases clipped from V and 8 bases from J, the junction kept 11 bases outside the gene matches. The CDR3 is 15 amino acids. CDR3 in DNA: TGTGCCAGCAGCCATAGACTAGCGGGGCCGGGGAAGCAGTACTTC. It yields the protein CASSHRLAGPGKQYF. Drawing the rest from reference TRBV5-4 and TRBJ2-7, the complete variable domain is ETGVTQSPTHLIKTRGQQVTLRCSSQSGHNTVSWYQQALGQGPQFIFQYYREEENGRGNFPPRFSGLQFPNYSSELNVNALELDDSALYLCASSHRLAGPGKQYFGPGTRLTVT.

Here the CDR3 reads CATRQGVDQPQHF. As DNA, the CDR3 is TGTGCCACCAGACAGGGAGTGGATCAGCCCCAGCATTTT. The chain has TRBV10-3 and TRBJ1-5; 7 bases agree with TRBD1. The germline V gene encodes CDR1 ENHRY and CDR2 SYGVKD. J was trimmed by 5 bases and V by 10 bases; bases with no gene match: 8. The CDR3 loop spans 13 amino acids.

The J gene is TRBJ1-1, the V gene TRBV3-1 (or the pseudogene TRBV3-2), with 7 nucleotides matching TRBD1. The CDR3 is 13 amino acids. Germline V gene sequence: CDR1 LGHDT, CDR2 YNNKEL (reference sequence). The V gene end was trimmed by 4 bases and the J gene end by 4 bases; junction bases not matched to a gene: 3. CDR3 sequence reads: CASSRQGGTEAFF. The CDR3 DNA is TGTGCCAGCAGCCGACAGGGTGGCACTGAAGCTTTCTTT.